This T cell receptor (beta chain) was identified during a study of T-cell reconstitution after alpha-beta-depleted transplantation in children. Study results and caveats: Surviving recipient T cells and thymic progenitors produced the high day-60 TCRbeta diversity seen in some patients. Several hundred expanded graft clones reportedly supplied alpha-beta T cells about two months after transplant. Newly produced T cells mostly accounted for T-cell counts and diversity one year post-transplant.

Note on this clonotype: The antigen is not known.

The TCRbeta library was prepared with unique molecular identifiers. TCRdb recomputed calls from the PCR reads with MiXCR, one row per CDR3 protein. Here the sample spans 580,000 or so distinct CDR3 sequences, 23% being singletons. Germline CDR1 MNHEY, CDR2 SVGAGI. The length of the CDR3 is 14 residues. V was clipped by 4 bases and J by 8 bases; unmatched bases: 6. The sequence was obtained from a boy in the first two years of life who had a stem cell transplant for acute myeloid leukemia, so the T cells may come from the graft donor. Sequencing used PBMCs, mostly from graft donor cells, obtained 360 days after TCRalphabeta/CD19-depleted stem cell transplant. The V and J genes are TRBV6-5 and TRBJ2-1; 9 bases are a match to TRBD1. CDR3 DNA: TGTGCCAGCAGTTTGACAGGGGGTCGCGATGAGCAGTTCTTC. It translates to CASSLTGGRDEQFF.